The 3 T cell receptor beta chains below were found in one sample sequenced in a study of CD8 T cell repertoires and HIV-1 epitope variants. Measured with immunoSEQ multiplex PCR; TCRdb has only the in-frame clones, and not every one. The sample records over 4,000 clones, roughly 72% being singletons. Antigens of these TCRs are unknown. The source material was cultured CD8+ T cells derived from PBMCs. These receptors were obtained from a male donor with HIV.

The rearrangement joins TRBV6-5 to TRBJ2-7, with D perhaps TRBD1 or TRBD2 (5 bases each). Trimming took 6 bases from V and 3 from J, leaving 12 bases between them. This CDR3 is 13 amino acids long. Looked up from germline, CDR1 is MNHEY and CDR2 is SVGAGI. The chain's CDR3 is CASRPIGGYEQYF. The CDR3 bases are TGTGCCAGCAGACCTATTGGGGGCTACGAGCAGTACTTC.

The chain has TRBV28 and TRBJ1-3, with a tentative D call TRBD1 (6 bases). Germline assignment: CDR1 MDHEN and CDR2 SYDVKM. The CDR3 length is 15 residues. Trimming shortened V by 2 bases and J by 4 bases, and 12 bases separated the two germline ends. CDR3 nucleotide sequence: TGTGCCAGCAGTTTAGGATCCACAGGGGGAAACACCATATATTTT. The encoded protein is CASSLGSTGGNTIYF.

The V call is TRBV4-1, the J call TRBJ2-5; the D is unclear. This CDR3 has 14 amino acids. CDR1 and CDR2 from the germline V gene are MGHRA and YSYEKL. Trimming took 4 bases from V and 0 from J, leaving 9 bases between them. The CDR3 loop is CASSLLPYQETQYF. The CDR3, as DNA: TGCGCCAGCAGCCTCTTGCCCTACCAAGAGACCCAGTACTTC.